The 11 T cell receptor beta chains listed next were all sequenced from one sample in a study of control samples from healthy donors and cancer patients. TCRdb's table, derived via immunoSEQ multiplex PCR, lists solely in-frame clones and lacks some. The sample holds 40,000 to 65,000 clones, approximately 86% seen once. The sample taken for sequencing was PBMCs. These receptors were taken from a man in his 60s with head and neck cancer.

The chain combines TRBV30 with TRBJ1-1, with TRBD1 matching over 9 bases. The V gene end was trimmed by 4 bases and the J gene end by 4 bases; junction bases not matched to a gene: 7. Germline CDR1 reads GTSNPN; CDR2 reads SVGIG (reference sequence). CDR3 size: 14 residues. The CDR3 nucleotides are TGTGCCTGGACAATAGGACAGGGGAGCACTGAAGCTTTCTTT. This sequence encodes CAWTIGQGSTEAFF. The full variable domain, rest sourced from reference TRBV30 and TRBJ1-1, is SQTIHQWPATLVQPVGSPLSLECTVEGTSNPNLYWYRQAAGRGLQLLFYSVGIGQISSEVPQNLSASRPQDRQFILSSKKLLLSDSGFYLCAWTIGQGSTEAFFGQGTRLTVV.

The chain combines TRBV5-4 with TRBJ2-1; D gene unclear. Germline V gene sequence: CDR1 SGHNT, CDR2 YYREEE (reference sequence). This CDR3 spans 16 amino acids. Trimming removed 0 bases from V and 7 bases from J, with 17 bases in between. The CDR3 spells CASSLAGIPGGNEQFF. CDR3 in DNA: TGTGCCAGCAGCTTGGCCGGTATCCCCGGCGGAAATGAGCAGTTCTTC.

V usage is TRBV2 and J usage is TRBJ1-5; TRBD1 matches 7 bases. CDR3 size: 15 residues. CDR1 is SNHLY and CDR2 is FYNNEI in the germline V gene. Trimming took 4 bases from V and 6 from J; bases not matched to a gene: 9. The CDR3 sequence is CASSGLTGTPQPQHF. The CDR3 DNA reads TGTGCCAGCAGTGGCCTGACAGGGACCCCTCAGCCCCAGCATTTT.

The chain uses TRBV5-1 and TRBJ2-3, with 8 positions matching TRBD2. The germline V gene has CDR1 SGHRS and CDR2 YFSETQ. Germline trimming cut 4 bases from V and 6 bases from J; bases unmatched to any gene: 10. The CDR3 is 15 residues long. This CDR3 is CASSAVTSAADTQYF. The CDR3, as DNA: TGCGCCAGCAGCGCAGTGACTAGCGCGGCTGATACGCAGTATTTT. The variable domain in full, with the rest retrieved from reference TRBV5-1 and TRBJ2-3, is KAGVTQTPRYLIKTRGQQVTLSCSPISGHRSVSWYQQTPGQGLQFLFEYFSETQRNKGNFPGRFSGRQFSNSRSEMNVSTLELGDSALYLCASSAVTSAADTQYFGPGTRLTVL.

The chain employs TRBV11-2 and TRBJ2-7, with D unclear. Trimming pared 0 bases from V and 5 bases from J, leaving 8 bases between. The CDR3 has 13 amino acids. The germline CDR1 and CDR2 sequences are SGHAT and FQNNGV. For the CDR3, the DNA is TGTGCCAGCAGCTTAGAGGCGAGCAACGAGCAGTACTTC. This codes for CASSLEASNEQYF.

This chain links TRBV19 with TRBJ2-1; TRBD2 agrees at 13 bases. Germline V gene sequence: CDR1 LNHDA, CDR2 SQIVND (reference sequence). The V and J ends lost 5 bases and 4 bases, in that order; junction bases with no gene match: 11. The CDR3 has 18 amino acids. The CDR3 here is CASSPRTSGRGGYNEQFF. The CDR3 nucleotides read TGTGCCAGTAGTCCTCGGACTAGCGGGAGAGGAGGATACAATGAGCAGTTCTTC.

This chain uses TRBV18 with TRBJ2-5; D is ambiguous. The ends were cut back, 4 bases at V and 0 bases at J, with 6 bases in the middle. CDR3 length: 13 residues. In germline, CDR1 is KGHSH, CDR2 LQKENI. The CDR3 reads CASSRGNQETQYF. The CDR3 bases are TGTGCCAGCTCACGAGGCAACCAAGAGACCCAGTACTTC.

The CDR3 sequence is CASKASWDTDTQYF. The CDR3, as DNA: TGTGCCAGCAAGGCTAGCTGGGACACAGATACGCAGTATTTT. The chain carries TRBV28 and TRBJ2-3, with a weak D call TRBD2 (5 bases). The CDR3 loop spans 14 amino acids. Trimming pared 7 bases from V and 2 bases from J, leaving 13 bases between. Germline V gene data show CDR1 as MDHEN and CDR2 as SYDVKM.

The chain uses TRBV6-5 and TRBJ1-1; weak D call: TRBD1 (5 bases). The V end was cut by 8 bases, the J end by 4 bases, with 17 bases between. The CDR3 has 14 residues. Germline V gene lookup returns CDR1 MNHEY and CDR2 SVGAGI. CDR3 in amino acids: CASWVTQGGTEAFF. In nucleotides, the CDR3 is TGTGCCAGCTGGGTCACGCAGGGAGGCACTGAAGCTTTCTTT.

This chain links TRBV7-3 with TRBJ2-1; 8 positions match TRBD2. Germline V gene data show CDR1 as SGHTA and CDR2 as FQGTGA. This CDR3 is 15 amino acids long. J gave up 2 bases and V 8 bases, and 8 bases lay outside the gene matches. The CDR3 region has the DNA TGTGCCAGCGGCGCCGGGGGGGCCACCTACAATGAGCAGTTCTTC. Amino acids: CASGAGGATYNEQFF.

This chain uses TRBV12-3 or TRBV12-4 with TRBJ2-1; unclear D gene. This CDR3 spans 11 amino acids. V was clipped by 7 bases and J by 9 bases, with 10 bases between them. The CDR3, as DNA: TGTGCCAGCAATACCCTTGGTGAGCAGTTCTTC. This encodes CASNTLGEQFF.